The clone carrying this T cell receptor (beta chain) was counted only a few times. What it binds is not known. The germline CDR1 and CDR2 sequences are MGHRA and YSYEKL. The CDR3 has 16 amino acids. V lost 4 bases and J lost 1; bases outside the gene matches: 5. TCRdb re-derived calls from the reads in MiXCR, one entry per CDR3 protein. The repertoire holds approximately 1,000,000 distinct CDR3 sequences, with about 33% as singletons. These data come from a study of T cell repertoires in cytomegalovirus infection. Study-wide context: Recently described HLA-C-restricted plus well-studied HLA-B-restricted CMV epitopes were used. Matching HLA type and CMV infection were both indicated by public TCR beta signatures.

Overall study findings and caveats: Clonotypes of TCR beta that were HLA-C-restricted and CMV-specific dominated the ex vivo response. Frequencies of public TCR beta families were cumulated, and this identified carriers of CMV plus the relevant HLA.

The chain combines TRBV4-1 with TRBJ1-1, with 11 bases identical to TRBD1. The input for sequencing was cultured CD8+ T cells from PBMCs, taken from culture after CMV antigen stimulation. The receptor's source is a human donor in good health (CMV status not recorded). Some clones in this sample may be carry-over from other donors' samples. The CDR3 bases are TGCGCCAGCAGCCGCCTTGGGACAGGGGGGAACACTGAAGCTTTCTTT. It specifies CASSRLGTGGNTEAFF.